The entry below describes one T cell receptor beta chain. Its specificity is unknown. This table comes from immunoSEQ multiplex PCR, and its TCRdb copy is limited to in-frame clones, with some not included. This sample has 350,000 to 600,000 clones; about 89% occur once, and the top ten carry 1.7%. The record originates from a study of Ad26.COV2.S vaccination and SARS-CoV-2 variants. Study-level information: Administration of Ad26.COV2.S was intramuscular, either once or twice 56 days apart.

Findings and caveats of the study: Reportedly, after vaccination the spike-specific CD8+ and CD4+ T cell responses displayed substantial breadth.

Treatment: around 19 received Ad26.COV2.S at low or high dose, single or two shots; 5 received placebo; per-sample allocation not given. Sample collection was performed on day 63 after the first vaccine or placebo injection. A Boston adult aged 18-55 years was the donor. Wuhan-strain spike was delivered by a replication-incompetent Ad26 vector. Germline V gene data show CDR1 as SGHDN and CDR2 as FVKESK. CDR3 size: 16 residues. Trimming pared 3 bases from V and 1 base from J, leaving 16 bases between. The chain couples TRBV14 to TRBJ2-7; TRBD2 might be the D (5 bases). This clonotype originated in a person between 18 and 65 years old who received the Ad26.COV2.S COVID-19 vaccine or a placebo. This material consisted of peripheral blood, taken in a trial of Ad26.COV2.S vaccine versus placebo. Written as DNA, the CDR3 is TGTGCCAGCAGCCACATGGGCCTAGCCCTTTCCTACGAGCAGTACTTC. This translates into CASSHMGLALSYEQYF.